This T cell receptor (beta chain) was identified in a study of blood T cell repertoires in COVID-19. In the original processing: Reference gene primer amplification gave nucleated cell count estimates. Repertoires were generated with immunoSEQ multiplex PCR, while TCRdb's copy carries only in-frame clones and drops some. For V, J and clone size, that table is used; D and trimming come from the DNA. The sample includes hundreds of thousands of clones, about nine tenths of them seen just once. This clonotype was obtained from a man between 18 and 29 years old who had recovered from COVID-19. Sequencing input: PBMCs or T cells enriched from blood (not recorded which).

CDR3 residues: CASRYPGQIGTDTQYF. CDR3 nucleotide sequence: TGTGCCAGTAGATATCCGGGACAGATCGGCACAGATACGCAGTATTTT. The J gene is TRBJ2-3, the V gene TRBV19, with TRBD1 matching 7 bases. The CDR3 runs to 16 residues. The ends lost 6 bases at V and 1 base at J; junction bases unmatched: 10. CDR1 is LNHDA and CDR2 is SQIVND in the germline V gene (reference sequence).